This T cell receptor beta chain was sequenced for a study of CD8 T cells in ankylosing spondylitis. This CDR3 has 14 residues. Germline V gene sequence: CDR1 MDHEN, CDR2 SYDVKM. Overall study findings and caveats: Reports say disease-linked clones showed up significantly more in matched ankylosing spondylitis synovial fluid. Clones that were linked to disease were CD8+ and were relatively rare in peripheral blood. Blood from ankylosing spondylitis patients appeared to carry a characteristic eight-variant TCR beta motif. Some motif variants were previously reported in reactive arthritis synovial fluid and blood.

This clonotype came up many times. Its antigen is as yet unknown. One junction end disagrees with the germline gene, perhaps due to a read error. Generation of TCR beta libraries employed quantitative 5'-RACE incorporating molecular barcodes. TCRdb processed the 5' RACE reads anew with MiXCR; each CDR3 protein has one entry. The repertoire holds about 800,000 distinct CDR3 sequences, around 11% seen once, with under 0.6% in the top ten. Sequencing was done on a sample of blood, either unsorted or a sorted T cell fraction (not recorded which). V is TRBV28 and J is TRBJ1-4, with 7 bases that match TRBD1. The source is a male donor with ankylosing spondylitis. DNA for the CDR3: TGCGCCAGCAGCCCGGGACAGCTCAATGAAAAACTGTTTTTT. Amino acid sequence: CASSPGQLNEKLFF.